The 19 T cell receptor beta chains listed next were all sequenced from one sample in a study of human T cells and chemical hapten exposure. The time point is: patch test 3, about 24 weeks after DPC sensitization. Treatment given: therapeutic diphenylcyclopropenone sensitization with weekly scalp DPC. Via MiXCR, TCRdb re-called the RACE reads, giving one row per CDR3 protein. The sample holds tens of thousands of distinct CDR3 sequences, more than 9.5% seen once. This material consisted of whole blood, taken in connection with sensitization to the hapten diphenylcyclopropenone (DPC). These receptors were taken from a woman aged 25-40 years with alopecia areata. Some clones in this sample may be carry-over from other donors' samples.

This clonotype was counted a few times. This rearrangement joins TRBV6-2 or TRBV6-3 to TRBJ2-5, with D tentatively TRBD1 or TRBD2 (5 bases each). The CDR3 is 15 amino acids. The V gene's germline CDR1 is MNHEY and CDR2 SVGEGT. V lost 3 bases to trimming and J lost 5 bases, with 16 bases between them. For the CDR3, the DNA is TGTGCCAGCAGTTATCACCTGGGGCGGGCCGAGACCCAGTACTTC. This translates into CASSYHLGRAETQYF.

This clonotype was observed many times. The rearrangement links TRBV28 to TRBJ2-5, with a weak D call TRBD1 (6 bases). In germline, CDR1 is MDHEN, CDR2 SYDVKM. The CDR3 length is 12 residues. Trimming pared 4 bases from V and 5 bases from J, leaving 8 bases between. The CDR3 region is CASSSQGETQYF. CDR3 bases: TGTGCCAGCAGTTCTCAGGGGGAGACCCAGTACTTC.

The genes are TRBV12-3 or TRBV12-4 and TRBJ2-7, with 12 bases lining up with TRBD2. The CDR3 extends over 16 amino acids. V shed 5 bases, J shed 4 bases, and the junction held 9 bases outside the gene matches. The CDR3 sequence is CASSATSGGPGYEQYF. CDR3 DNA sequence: TGTGCCAGCAGTGCGACTAGCGGGGGTCCCGGGTACGAGCAGTACTTC.

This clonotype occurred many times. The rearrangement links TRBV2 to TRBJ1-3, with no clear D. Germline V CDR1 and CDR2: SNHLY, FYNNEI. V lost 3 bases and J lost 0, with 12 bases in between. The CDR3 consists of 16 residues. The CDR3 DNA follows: TGTGCCAGCAGTGACGAGGGCAGCTACTCTGGAAACACCATATATTTT. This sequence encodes CASSDEGSYSGNTIYF. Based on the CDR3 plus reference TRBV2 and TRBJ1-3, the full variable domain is EPEVTQTPSHQVTQMGQEVILRCVPISNHLYFYWYRQILGQKVEFLVSFYNNEISEKSEIFDDQFSVERPDGSNFTLKIRSTKLEDSAMYFCASSDEGSYSGNTIYFGEGSWLTVV.

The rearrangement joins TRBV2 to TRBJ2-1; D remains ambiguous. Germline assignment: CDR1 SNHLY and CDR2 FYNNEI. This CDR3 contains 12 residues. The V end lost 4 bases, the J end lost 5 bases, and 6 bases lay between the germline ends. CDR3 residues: CASSVWHNEQFF. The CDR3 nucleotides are TGTGCCAGCAGTGTGTGGCACAATGAGCAGTTCTTC.

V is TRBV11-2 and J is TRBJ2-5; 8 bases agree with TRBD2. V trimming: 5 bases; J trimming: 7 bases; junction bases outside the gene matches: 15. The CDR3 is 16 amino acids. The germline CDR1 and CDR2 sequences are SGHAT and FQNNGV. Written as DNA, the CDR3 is TGTGCCAGCAGCCGCGATTCCTCCGGGACTAGTAGGACCCAGTACTTC. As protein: CASSRDSSGTSRTQYF.

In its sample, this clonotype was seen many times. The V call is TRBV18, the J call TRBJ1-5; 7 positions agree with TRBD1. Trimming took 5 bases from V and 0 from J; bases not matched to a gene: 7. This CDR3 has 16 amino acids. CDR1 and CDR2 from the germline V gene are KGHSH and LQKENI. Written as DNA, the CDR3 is TGTGCCAGCTCAGCCGCGACAGGGCATAGCAATCAGCCCCAGCATTTT. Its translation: CASSAATGHSNQPQHF.

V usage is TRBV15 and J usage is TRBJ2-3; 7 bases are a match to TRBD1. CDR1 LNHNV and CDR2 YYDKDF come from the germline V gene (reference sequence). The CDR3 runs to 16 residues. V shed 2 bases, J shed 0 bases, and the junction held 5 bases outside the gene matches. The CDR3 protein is CATSRLDRASTDTQYF. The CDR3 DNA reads TGTGCCACCAGCAGACTCGACAGGGCCAGCACAGATACGCAGTATTTT.

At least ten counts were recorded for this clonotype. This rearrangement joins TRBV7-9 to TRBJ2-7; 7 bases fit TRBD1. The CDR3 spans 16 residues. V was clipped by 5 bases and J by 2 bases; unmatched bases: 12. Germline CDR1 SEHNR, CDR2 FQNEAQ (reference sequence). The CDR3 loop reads CASSPPDRTDAYEQYF. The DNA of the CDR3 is TGTGCCAGCAGCCCCCCGGACAGGACAGATGCCTACGAGCAGTACTTC. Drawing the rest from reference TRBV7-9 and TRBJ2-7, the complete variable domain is DTGVSQNPRHKITKRGQNVTFRCDPISEHNRLYWYRQTLGQGPEFLTYFQNEAQLEKSRLLSDRFSAERPKGSFSTLEIQRTEQGDSAMYLCASSPPDRTDAYEQYFGPGTRLTVT.

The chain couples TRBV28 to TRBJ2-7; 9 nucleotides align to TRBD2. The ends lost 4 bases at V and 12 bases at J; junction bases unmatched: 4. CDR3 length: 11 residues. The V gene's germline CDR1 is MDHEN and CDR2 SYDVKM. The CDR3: CASSSSSGTYF. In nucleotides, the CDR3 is TGTGCCAGCAGTTCATCTAGCGGGACGTACTTC.

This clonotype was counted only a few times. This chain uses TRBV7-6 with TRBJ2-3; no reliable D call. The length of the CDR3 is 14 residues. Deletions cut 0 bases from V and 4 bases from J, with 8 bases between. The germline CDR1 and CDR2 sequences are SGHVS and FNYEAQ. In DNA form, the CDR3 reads TGTGCCAGCAGCTTAGCGCCAGTCCCAGATACGCAGTATTTT. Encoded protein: CASSLAPVPDTQYF.

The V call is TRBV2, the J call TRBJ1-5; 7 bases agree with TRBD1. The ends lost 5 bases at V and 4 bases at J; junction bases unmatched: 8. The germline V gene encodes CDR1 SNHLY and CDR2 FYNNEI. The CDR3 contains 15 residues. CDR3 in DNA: TGTGCCAGCAGTAGCACAGGGGCCCTGAATCAGCCCCAGCATTTT. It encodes CASSSTGALNQPQHF. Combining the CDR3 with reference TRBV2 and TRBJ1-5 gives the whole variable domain EPEVTQTPSHQVTQMGQEVILRCVPISNHLYFYWYRQILGQKVEFLVSFYNNEISEKSEIFDDQFSVERPDGSNFTLKIRSTKLEDSAMYFCASSSTGALNQPQHFGDGTRLSIL.

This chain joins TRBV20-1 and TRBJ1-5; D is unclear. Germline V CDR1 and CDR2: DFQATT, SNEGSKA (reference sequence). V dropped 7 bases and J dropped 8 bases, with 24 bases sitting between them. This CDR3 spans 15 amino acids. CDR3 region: CSVKPESGYGEPQHF. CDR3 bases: TGCAGTGTTAAACCGGAATCGGGTTACGGGGAGCCCCAGCATTTT.

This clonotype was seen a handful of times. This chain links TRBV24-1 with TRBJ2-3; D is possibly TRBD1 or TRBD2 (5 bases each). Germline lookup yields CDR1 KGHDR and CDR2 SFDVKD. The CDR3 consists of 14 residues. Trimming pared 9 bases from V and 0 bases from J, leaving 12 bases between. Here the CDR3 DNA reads TGTGCCACCGGACAAAGCGGAAGCACAGATACGCAGTATTTT. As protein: CATGQSGSTDTQYF.

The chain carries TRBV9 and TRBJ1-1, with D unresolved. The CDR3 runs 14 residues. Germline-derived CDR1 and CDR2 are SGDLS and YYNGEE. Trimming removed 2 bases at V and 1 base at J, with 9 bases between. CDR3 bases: TGTGCCAGCAGCGTCGGTAGCCCGAACACTGAAGCTTTCTTT. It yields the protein CASSVGSPNTEAFF. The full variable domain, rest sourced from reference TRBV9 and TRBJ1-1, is DSGVTQTPKHLITATGQRVTLRCSPRSGDLSVYWYQQSLDQGLQFLIQYYNGEERAKGNILERFSAQQFPDLHSELNLSSLELGDSALYFCASSVGSPNTEAFFGQGTRLTVV.

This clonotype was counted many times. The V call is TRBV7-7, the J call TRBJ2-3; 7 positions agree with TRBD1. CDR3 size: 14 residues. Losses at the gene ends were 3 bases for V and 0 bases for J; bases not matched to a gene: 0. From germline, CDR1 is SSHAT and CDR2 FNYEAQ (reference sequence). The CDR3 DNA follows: TGTGCCAGCAGCTTGACAGGGAGCACAGATACGCAGTATTTT. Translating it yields CASSLTGSTDTQYF.

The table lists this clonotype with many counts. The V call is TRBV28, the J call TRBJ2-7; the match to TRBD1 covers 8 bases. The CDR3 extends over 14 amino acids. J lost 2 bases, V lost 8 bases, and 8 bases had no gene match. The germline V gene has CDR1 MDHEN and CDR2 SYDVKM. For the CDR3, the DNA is TGTGCCAGCCTCGGACAGGGTCCAGCCTACGAGCAGTACTTC. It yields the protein CASLGQGPAYEQYF.

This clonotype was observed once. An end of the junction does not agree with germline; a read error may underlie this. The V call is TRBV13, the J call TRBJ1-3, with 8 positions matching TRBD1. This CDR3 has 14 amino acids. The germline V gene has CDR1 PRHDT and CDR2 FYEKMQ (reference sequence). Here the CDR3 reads CASSLGQGGNTIYF. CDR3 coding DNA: TGTGCCAGCAGCCTAGGACAGGGAGGAAACACCATATATTTT. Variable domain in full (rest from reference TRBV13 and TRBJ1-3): AAGVIQSPRHLIKEKRETATLKCYPIPRHDTVYWYQQGPGQDPQFLISFYEKMQSDKGSIPDRFSAQQFSDYHSELNMSSLELGDSALYFCASSLGQGGNTIYFGEGSWLTVV.

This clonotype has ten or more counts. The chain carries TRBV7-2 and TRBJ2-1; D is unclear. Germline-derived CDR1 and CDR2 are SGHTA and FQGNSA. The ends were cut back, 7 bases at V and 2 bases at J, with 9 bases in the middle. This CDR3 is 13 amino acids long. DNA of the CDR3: TGTGCCAGCAACGGAGAGCCCTACAATGAGCAGTTCTTC. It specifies CASNGEPYNEQFF.